This TCR beta chain was obtained from a study of beta chain features in type 1 diabetes. Germline V gene lookup returns CDR1 SGHDN and CDR2 FVKESK. Trimming left V 1 base short and J 4 bases short, with 13 bases between. The CDR3 length is 15 residues. Notes on the study in general: Moderate yet significant TCRB CDR3 shortening was seen in Type 1 diabetes patients in all four CD4+ subsets. Patients' naive, central memory and Treg TCRB repertoires seemed closer to one another than those of healthy donors.

This clone appeared a few times. Its specificity is not known. Sequencing targeted expressed TCRB transcripts, as all isolated RNA had been reverse transcribed. The method was immunoSEQ multiplex PCR; TCRdb's version includes in-frame clones alone and lacks a portion of them. The table includes about 150,000 clones, 10% detected once. The V gene is TRBV14, the J gene TRBJ1-1; D call uncertain. The sequence was obtained from a man aged 25-40 years with type 1 diabetes. The specimen was central memory CD4+ T cells from blood. CDR3 in DNA: TGTGCCAGCAGCCAAGCTTCAGGTCCTCTCACTGAAGCTTTCTTT. Encoded protein: CASSQASGPLTEAFF. The variable domain in full, with the rest retrieved from reference TRBV14 and TRBJ1-1, is EAGVTQFPSHSVIEKGQTVTLRCDPISGHDNLYWYRRVMGKEIKFLLHFVKESKQDESGMPNNRFLAERTGGTYSTLKVQPAELEDSGVYFCASSQASGPLTEAFFGQGTRLTVV.